The 23 T cell receptor beta chains reported below all come from one sample, sequenced in a study of T cells in localized non-small cell lung cancer. Method: immunoSEQ multiplex PCR; TCRdb's copy keeps in-frame clones and lacks some. Of approximately 17,000 clones in the sample, almost 85% were seen once. Sequencing used peripheral blood, obtained before any cancer treatment. These TCRs come from a male donor at least 60 years old with stage I lung adenocarcinoma.

The gene calls are TRBV7-9 and TRBJ1-4; 10 bases match TRBD1. Germline V gives CDR1 SEHNR, CDR2 FQNEAQ (reference sequence). The V and J ends lost 5 bases and 1 base, in that order; junction bases with no gene match: 7. The CDR3 runs to 17 residues. CDR3 residues: CASSIWTGGRTNEKLFF. The CDR3 DNA reads TGTGCCAGCAGCATTTGGACAGGGGGAAGAACTAATGAAAAACTGTTTTTT. Combining the CDR3 with reference TRBV7-9 and TRBJ1-4 gives the whole variable domain DTGVSQNPRHKITKRGQNVTFRCDPISEHNRLYWYRQTLGQGPEFLTYFQNEAQLEKSRLLSDRFSAERPKGSFSTLEIQRTEQGDSAMYLCASSIWTGGRTNEKLFFGSGTQLSVL.

The J gene is TRBJ1-1, the V gene TRBV19; 7 bases align to TRBD1. The CDR3 spans 14 residues. CDR1 and CDR2 (germline): LNHDA, SQIVND (reference sequence). After removal of 3 bases from V and 4 bases from J, the junction contained 5 bases not matched to a gene. The CDR3 sequence is CASSIVQGITEAFF. Here the CDR3 DNA reads TGTGCCAGTAGTATCGTACAGGGGATCACTGAAGCTTTCTTT.

The rearrangement uses TRBV14 and TRBJ2-3; 11 bases fit TRBD2. This CDR3 region has 16 residues. The germline V gene has CDR1 SGHDN and CDR2 FVKESK. V lost 3 bases, J lost 2 bases, and 4 bases stayed unmatched. The CDR3: CASSQATSGNTDTQYF. The CDR3, as DNA: TGTGCCAGCAGCCAGGCGACTAGCGGGAACACAGATACGCAGTATTTT.

Here the CDR3 reads CSVGDRAPGANVLTF. CDR3 nucleotide sequence: TGCAGCGTCGGAGATAGAGCCCCTGGGGCCAACGTCCTGACTTTC. The chain joins TRBV29-1 to TRBJ2-6, with D uncertain. CDR1 SQVTM and CDR2 ANQGSEA come from the germline V gene. This CDR3 comprises 15 residues. Trimming cost V 6 bases and J 2 bases, with 14 bases left between them.

Note on this clone: The same CDR3 arises from other DNA sequences in this sample as well. The chain carries TRBV10-3 and TRBJ2-3, with 8 bases lining up with TRBD1. The trim removed 0 bases at V and 3 bases at J, leaving 2 bases unmatched. In germline, CDR1 is ENHRY, CDR2 SYGVKD. There are 15 residues in the CDR3. DNA of the CDR3: TGTGCCATCAGTGAGTCTACAGGGGGAACAGATACGCAGTATTTT. Translating gives CAISESTGGTDTQYF.

There are a few counts of this clone. V and J are TRBV27 and TRBJ2-7, with 7 bases aligning to TRBD1. V dropped 2 bases and J dropped 6; count of bases not matched to a gene: 7. Germline V gene lookup returns CDR1 MNHEY and CDR2 SMNVEV (reference sequence). The CDR3 sequence is 14 residues long. CDR3 in amino acids: CASSLTLQGREQYF. DNA for the CDR3: TGTGCCAGCAGTTTAACCTTACAGGGGCGCGAGCAGTACTTC.

The V and J genes are TRBV19 and TRBJ2-7; unclear D gene. Trimming took off 1 base at V and 2 bases at J, with 9 bases between the two ends. The CDR3 contains 14 residues. Germline loops: CDR1 LNHDA, CDR2 SQIVND (reference sequence). Here the CDR3 DNA reads TGTGCCAGTAGTATAGGGGAACCGGCCTACGAGCAGTACTTC. This sequence encodes CASSIGEPAYEQYF. Full variable domain (rest looked up from reference TRBV19 and TRBJ2-7): DGGITQSPKYLFRKEGQNVTLSCEQNLNHDAMYWYRQDPGQGLRLIYYSQIVNDFQKGDIAEGYSVSREKKESFPLTVTSAQKNPTAFYLCASSIGEPAYEQYFGPGTRLTVT.

This clone has a single count. This rearrangement joins TRBV5-4 to TRBJ2-3, with 8 bases that match TRBD2. The V segment lost 4 bases and the J segment 2 bases; nucleotides outside the gene matches: 9. CDR1 is SGHNT and CDR2 is YYREEE in the germline V gene (reference sequence). The CDR3 has 16 amino acids. CDR3 loop: CASSLPGRGATDTQYF. CDR3 DNA: TGTGCCAGCAGCCTCCCGGGGCGGGGGGCCACAGATACGCAGTATTTT. Complete variable domain (other parts from reference TRBV5-4 and TRBJ2-3): ETGVTQSPTHLIKTRGQQVTLRCSSQSGHNTVSWYQQALGQGPQFIFQYYREEENGRGNFPPRFSGLQFPNYSSELNVNALELDDSALYLCASSLPGRGATDTQYFGPGTRLTVL.

The V gene is TRBV19, the J gene TRBJ2-3; TRBD1 is a possible D gene (6 bases). The V gene's germline CDR1 is LNHDA and CDR2 SQIVND (reference sequence). CDR3 length equals 16 residues. Trimming took off 6 bases at V and 0 bases at J, with 16 bases between the two ends. The CDR3 sequence is CASRFSPQGSTDTQYF. CDR3 sequence (DNA): TGTGCCAGTAGGTTCTCCCCACAGGGTAGCACAGATACGCAGTATTTT.

The sample holds a few counts of this clone. This chain links TRBV18 with TRBJ1-1, with D possibly matching TRBD1 (6 bases). The length of the CDR3 is 13 residues. CDR1 KGHSH and CDR2 LQKENI come from the germline V gene. V dropped 6 bases and J dropped 1 base, with 9 bases sitting between them. CDR3 residues: CASSQGQNTEAFF. CDR3 nucleotide sequence: TGTGCCAGCTCCCAGGGACAGAACACTGAAGCTTTCTTT.

The J gene is TRBJ2-3, the V gene TRBV19, with D perhaps matching TRBD1 (6 bases). Per germline, CDR1 LNHDA and CDR2 SQIVND (reference sequence). CDR3 size: 14 residues. V shed 5 bases and J shed 2 bases, with 11 bases lying between them. The CDR3 DNA reads TGTGCCAGTAGTTCCGGGGACAACACAGATACGCAGTATTTT. Its translation: CASSSGDNTDTQYF.

Of note for this clone: The junction departs from germline at one end; a sequencing error may be responsible. The chain is built from TRBV7-7 and TRBJ2-5; TRBD1 agrees at 9 bases. Per the germline V gene, CDR1 is SSHAT and CDR2 is FNYEAQ (reference sequence). This CDR3 is 14 amino acids long. The CDR3 nucleotides are TGTGCTAGCAGCTGGGGACAGGGACAAGAGACCCAGTACTTC. Translation: CASSWGQGQETQYF. The complete variable domain, with remaining parts taken from reference TRBV7-7 and TRBJ2-5, reads GAGVSQSPRYKVTKRGQDVTLRCDPISSHATLYWYQQALGQGPEFLTYFNYEAQPDKSGLPSDRFSAERPEGSISTLTIQRTEQRDSAMYRCASSWGQGQETQYFGPGTRLLVL.

There are a few counts of this clone. The chain is built from TRBV7-3 and TRBJ2-1; 7 nucleotides align to TRBD2. Germline lookup yields CDR1 SGHTA and CDR2 FQGTGA. Losses at the gene ends were 2 bases for V and 2 bases for J; bases not matched to a gene: 3. The CDR3 totals 15 residues. The CDR3 coding sequence is TGTGCCAGCAGCTTACGGCGGGAGCCCTACAATGAGCAGTTCTTC. Translation: CASSLRREPYNEQFF.

In DNA form, the CDR3 reads TGCAGTGCTGACCGGGAGTTCGAGCAGTACTTC. It specifies CSADREFEQYF. The rearrangement links TRBV20-1 to TRBJ2-7, with D possibly matching TRBD2 (6 bases). Trimming cost V 5 bases and J 6 bases, with 11 bases left between them. The length of the CDR3 is 11 residues. Germline V lookup: CDR1 DFQATT, CDR2 SNEGSKA (reference sequence).

J is TRBJ2-3 and V is TRBV4-3; no definite D call. Per germline, CDR1 LGHNA and CDR2 YSLEER. V shed 4 bases and J shed 6 bases, with 14 bases lying between them. The CDR3 consists of 14 residues. The CDR3: CASSLQLDGDTQYF. CDR3 sequence (DNA): TGCGCCAGCAGCCTTCAACTCGACGGGGATACGCAGTATTTT.

J is TRBJ1-2 and V is TRBV5-5; TRBD1 is a possible D gene (5 bases). This CDR3 spans 14 amino acids. Germline CDR1 is SGHKS and CDR2 is YYEKEE (reference sequence). The V end lost 4 bases, the J end lost 7 bases, and 17 bases lay between the germline ends. The CDR3 DNA reads TGTGCCAGCAGCCAAGTTCTGGGGGGACGTGGCTACACCTTC. Protein product: CASSQVLGGRGYTF. Looking up the rest from reference TRBV5-5 and TRBJ1-2 gives the full variable domain: DAGVTQSPTHLIKTRGQQVTLRCSPISGHKSVSWYQQVLGQGPQFIFQYYEKEERGRGNFPDRFSARQFPNYSSELNVNALLLGDSALYLCASSQVLGGRGYTFGSGTRLTVV.

This clone is a singleton in its sample. The chain joins TRBV4-1 to TRBJ1-2; unclear D gene. The CDR3 covers 13 residues. Germline V gives CDR1 MGHRA, CDR2 YSYEKL. V lost 4 bases to trimming and J lost 1 base, with 7 bases between them. The CDR3 sequence: CASSLDNNYGYTF. The CDR3 DNA reads TGCGCCAGCAGCCTTGACAATAACTATGGCTACACCTTC.

This clone was observed a single time. The chain is built from TRBV4-2 and TRBJ2-3; TRBD2 matches at 8 bases. Germline-derived CDR1 and CDR2 are LGHNA and YNFKEQ. This CDR3 contains 18 residues. V trimming: 2 bases; J trimming: 2 bases; junction bases outside the gene matches: 12. The CDR3 here is CASSQNAGLAGLTDTQYF. DNA of the CDR3: TGTGCCAGCAGCCAAAACGCAGGACTAGCCGGTCTCACAGATACGCAGTATTTT.

The chain recombines TRBV5-1 with TRBJ2-5; 9 nucleotides align to TRBD1. This CDR3 spans 15 amino acids. The germline V gene has CDR1 SGHRS and CDR2 YFSETQ. The junction had 8 bases not matched to a gene; V was cut back by 4 bases and J by 4 bases. The CDR3 sequence: CASSGNRGRAETQYF. CDR3 sequence (DNA): TGCGCCAGCAGCGGAAACAGGGGGCGCGCAGAGACCCAGTACTTC.

The genes are TRBV2 and TRBJ2-5, with D unclear. V was cut by 6 bases and J by 2 bases, with 13 bases left in between. In germline, CDR1 is SNHLY, CDR2 FYNNEI. The CDR3 is 14 residues long. The CDR3 loop is CASSRGQLQETQYF. The CDR3 nucleotides are TGTGCCAGCAGCCGCGGCCAGCTACAAGAGACCCAGTACTTC.

V gene TRBV5-1 combines with J gene TRBJ2-3; D may correspond to TRBD1 or TRBD2 (7 bases each). The CDR3 totals 16 residues. Germline CDR1 reads SGHRS; CDR2 reads YFSETQ. Between the trimmed V and J ends, which lost 3 bases and 7 bases, there was a span of 21 bases. CDR3 residues: CASSSSRGSGVYTQYF. CDR3 in DNA: TGCGCCAGCAGCTCTTCCAGGGGGAGCGGGGTATATACGCAGTATTTT.

The chain employs TRBV10-1 and TRBJ2-3, with 10 bases fitting TRBD2. Losses at the gene ends were 6 bases for V and 2 bases for J; bases not matched to a gene: 5. Per germline, CDR1 WNHNN and CDR2 SYGVQD (reference sequence). The length of the CDR3 is 15 residues. The DNA for the CDR3 is TGCGCCAGCAGAAGAGCGGGAGGGACCACAGATACGCAGTATTTT. It translates to CASRRAGGTTDTQYF.

The gene calls are TRBV6-1 and TRBJ2-1, with a weak D call TRBD2 (6 bases). This CDR3 contains 14 residues. Per germline, CDR1 MNHNS and CDR2 SASEGT. Trimming removed 6 bases from V and 10 bases from J, with 19 bases in between. The CDR3 loop reads CASRDLRDFREQFF. CDR3 DNA sequence: TGTGCCAGCAGGGACCTGCGGGACTTTCGAGAGCAGTTCTTC.